This TCR beta chain was found in a study of cytomegalovirus exposure and HLA in healthy donors listed by TCRdb under 2017. Turning to the overall study: In an earlier analysis of approximately 500 of the donors, 250 to 350 Gb of sequence data and 95 million to 130 million unique TCR beta sequences from 150 million to 200 million T cells were reported. An early release that covered around 590 HLA-typed donors contained approximately 320 gigabases of sequencing data and approximately 85 million unique TCR sequences. Among the approximately 430 genotyped donors, around 79% belonged to the genetic ancestry cluster associated with self-reported Caucasian donors. The study aimed to test whether signatures of past pathogen exposure could be identified by cataloging public T cell receptors. The study used immunosequencing to profile the T cell repertoires of under 700 subjects and linked those repertoires to cytomegalovirus serostatus. Along with the approximately 620-subject first cohort, a separate validation cohort of over a hundred different subjects was used. The study combined high-throughput TCR immunosequencing, statistical association of individual TCRs with disease status, and machine learning to predict cytomegalovirus infection status. A later analysis re-analyzed previously published TCR beta repertoires from 550 to 700 donors and added high-resolution HLA genotyping to study TCR occurrence patterns. Rather than drawing on any new phenotypic data, the later analysis identified candidate immune exposures from TCR beta sequences and the way those sequences occurred across donors. An earlier analysis of 450 to 750 of the donors used high-throughput TCR beta sequencing to judge whether each TCR beta V gene segment behaved as functional or pseudogenic. Donor age, sex, ethnicity and CMV serostatus were compiled alongside the repertoire data. Genome-wide SNP genotypes for about three fifths of the roughly 670 donors were used in a later genetic analysis, which treated that subset as a discovery cohort. Every discovery cohort repertoire had been produced on one sequencing platform. HLA typing covered class I and class II loci at four-digit resolution. Typing coverage varied by locus: roughly 629-630 donors for A, B, C, DRB1 and DQB1; around 560 for DQA1; 600 to 610 for DPA1; fewer than 480 for DPB1. Roughly five DR-DQ haplotypes were handled as single units for association and clustering, since linkage in the cohort was strong. On average, approximately 250,000 unique TCR beta nucleotide sequences were sequenced per donor among roughly 430 genotyped donors of the cohort, with around 19% of those sequences being non-productive.

CDR1 is given as SGHTA and CDR2 as FQGNSA, both from the germline V gene. The CDR3 has 15 amino acids, counting the end cysteine and phenylalanine. This entry keeps only the CDR3 DNA: 45 bases, framed from base 1. V drops 5 bases and J drops 0 bases, leaving 14 bases in between. Summary of the overall study and its limitations: An association between a missense DCLRE1C variant and V-gene and J-gene trimming of TCR beta chains was found in a later genetic analysis and replicated in an independent cohort. CMV serostatus was the only immune exposure information available for the cohort. A further reported finding was that TCR beta sequences accurately predicted the HLA-A and HLA-B alleles for most subjects in the first cohort. A later analysis found that HLA-associated TCR beta chains were more clonally expanded and had lower generation probabilities than equally common non-associated chains. Linkage disequilibrium might explain the correlated functional status among segregating V segments, but an unknown experimental factor could not be ruled out. The earlier analysis of some 560 of the donors excluded roughly 17 rarely observed V segments, including chromosome 9 orphons, because counts were too low. The study listed 150 to 200 TCR beta chains as associated with cytomegalovirus. Some IMGT-functional V segments, including TRBV6-2 and TRBV6-3, could not be told apart with the 87-base-pair reads, so those segments were excluded. In an earlier analysis of fewer than 750 of the donors, most TCR beta V segments were observed in productive rearrangements about 87% or about 30% of the time, broadly matching IMGT annotations. Several of the top co-occurrence clusters appeared to be linked to parvovirus B19, influenza, CMV and Epstein-Barr virus, according to a later analysis. A few of the identified cytomegalovirus-associated TCR beta chains were confirmed in vitro to be specific for cytomegalovirus antigens. The authors suggested that the approach could potentially be extended to other disease states and immunological phenotypes. Most TCR sequences were seen in very few donors, while some public TCRs were found in many individuals. The sequencing pipeline was judged likely to have produced a cluster of highly shared sequence variants as a technical artifact. In a later analysis, the rate of TCR association differed among HLA loci, with DRB1 alleles having the most associated TCRs and HLA-C alleles having the fewest. Because HLA typing was missing for some donors at each locus, association tests included only the typed subset. The classifier was reported to diagnose cytomegalovirus status with high specificity and sensitivity in both the original cohort and the validation cohort. Strong co-occurrence of HLA alleles, especially DR and DQ, made assigning TCR associations to individual alleles difficult. This cohort had only TCR beta chains sequenced, and the lack of alpha or paired-chain data limited which features could be detected. Presence/absence analyses assumed roughly uniform sequencing depth across donors, an assumption that may not hold. In a later analysis, most CMV-associated TCR beta chains were found to appear HLA-restricted, with HLA associations seemingly driven largely by CMV exposure. Compared with the roughly 710-donor mean, donors in an Asian-associated ancestry cluster had fewer N-insertions in productive TCRs, according to a later genetic analysis. In a later analysis, around 17,000 TCR beta sequences were associated with specific HLA alleles at a false discovery rate of 0.05.

The cohort was made up of 650 to 700 healthy bone marrow donors. Cohort members were all nominally healthy when sampled, although unrecorded immune exposures were likely present. The donor was CMV seronegative and was included in the group of 352 seronegative cohort members. Each donor provided a peripheral blood sample, and peripheral blood mononuclear cells were used for TCR beta sequencing. The Qiagen DNeasy Blood Extraction Kit was used to extract genomic DNA from the blood cell samples. The library was built by means of the immunoSEQ multiplex PCR assay. For the multiplex PCR, a mixture combining 60 forward primers for TCR Vbeta segments and 13 reverse primers for TCR Jbeta segments was used. The CDR3 region of rearranged TCR beta genes was amplified from genomic DNA with a multiplex PCR assay. The Illumina HiSeq System was used to sequence the amplified TCR beta libraries as 87-base-pair reads. In the source study's methods: In a later analysis, 70 million to 95 million unique TCR beta chains were counted across the roughly 670 repertoires, and roughly 9.9 million of these chains were shared by at least two donors. Raw reads were error-corrected and collapsed into unique sequences by a nearest-neighbor algorithm in which closely related sequences were merged to remove PCR and sequencing errors. To assign V, D and J gene segments, CDR3 sequences were aligned to IMGT reference sequences. Each retained sequence needed at least a six-nucleotide match to both a V gene segment and a J gene segment. Rearrangements were classified as productive when the CDR3 lacked stop codons and remained in frame with V and J, and all other rearrangements were classified as non-productive. Following IMGT convention, CDR3 was defined as the stretch from the second conserved V-encoded cysteine to the conserved J-encoded phenylalanine. Sequences without an unambiguous match to a single V gene segment were excluded from the earlier analysis of about 600 of the donors. An earlier analysis of several hundred of the donors classified V segments as functional when productive rearrangements were above 56.7% and as segregating when the standard deviation between donors was above 5%. A statistical classification framework was built to diagnose cytomegalovirus status from the catalog of TCR beta chain sequences. A later analysis assigned V and J genes by comparing TCR nucleotide sequences with IMGT/GENE-DB human TR gene sequences. A later analysis assigned CDR3 sequences and most-parsimonious VDJ recombination scenarios with the TCRdist pipeline. A later analysis defined each TCR beta chain by its CDR3 amino acid sequence plus V-gene family, and excluded reads lacking a unique V-gene family. To address suspected cross-contamination and a sequencing artifact, a later analysis removed some 620 highly shared, low-generation-probability nucleotide sequences. For each public chain, a later analysis derived a clonal expansion index from normalized ranks of inferred template counts within each repertoire. In a later analysis, generation probabilities were computed with a VDJ recombination model fitted to out-of-frame rearrangements, and the resulting probabilities were checked against IGoR. Hypergeometric tests were used in a later analysis to score TCR-TCR, TCR-HLA and TCR-CMV co-occurrence, with a repertoire-size bias correction applied to the TCR pairs. In a later analysis, false discovery rates were estimated by permuting HLA or CMV assignments 20 times. In a later analysis, co-occurring TCRs were grouped using DBSCAN, and TCRdist sequence similarity was added for clustering within HLA-allele-positive subsets. For co-occurrence clustering, repertoires with fewer than 30,000 or more than 120,000 public chains were excluded, along with 5 or 6 repertoires with anomalous nucleotide sharing. The source is immuneACCESS, and TCRdb retained only in-frame sequences with V and J called. Part of the clones is not carried over; for the studies checked, unresolved V genes explain less than half of this, and the remainder is unexplained. V and J calls and clone size come straight from that table; D and trimming were deduced from the DNA. In this sample the table shows some 90,000 clones, around three quarters of which occur a single time. Approximately 0.56% of the sample is held by the ten biggest clonotypes.

With respect to this clone: Its antigen is currently not known. No clone much larger than this one lies a single base away; base qualities are absent.

The clonotype comes from a man aged 25-45 years in good health and CMV-seronegative. The sample consisted of PBMCs. The chain joins TRBV7-2 to TRBJ2-7, and TRBD2 may be the D gene, going by 6 matching bases. The DNA reads as follows: TGTGCCAGCAGCCTCCGGGACTTGAGCTCCTACGAGCAGTACTTC. Its translation is CASSLRDLSSYEQYF.